The 12 T cell receptor beta chains below all came from one sample that was sequenced in a study of T cell repertoires in cytomegalovirus infection. TCRdb passed the reads through MiXCR, listing each CDR3 protein once. The sample contains 550,000 to 700,000 distinct CDR3 sequences, about 40% of which appear only once. These TCRs are of unknown antigen specificity. The sample here was cultured PBMCs, taken from culture after CMV antigen stimulation. Receptors originate from a human donor in good health (CMV status not recorded). Some clones in this sample may be carry-over from other donors' samples.

The chain has TRBV3-1 and TRBJ2-3, with 12 bases identical to TRBD2. The V segment lost 6 bases and the J segment 6 bases; nucleotides outside the gene matches: 10. Germline V gene sequence: CDR1 LGHDT, CDR2 YNNKEL (reference sequence). CDR3 length: 16 residues. The CDR3 DNA sequence: TGTGCCAGCAGTCGACTAGCGGGGGCCCTCGGGGATACGCAGTATTTT. Residues: CASSRLAGALGDTQYF.

V usage is TRBV5-4 and J usage is TRBJ1-1; D unresolved. Deletions cut 1 base from V and 4 bases from J, with 11 bases between. Germline V gene lookup returns CDR1 SGHNT and CDR2 YYREEE (reference sequence). The CDR3 is made up of 14 amino acids. Written as DNA, the CDR3 is TGTGCCAGCAGCTTGAGAGGGTTTTCCACTGAAGCTTTCTTT. It yields the protein CASSLRGFSTEAFF. The full variable domain, its missing parts supplied by reference TRBV5-4 and TRBJ1-1, is ETGVTQSPTHLIKTRGQQVTLRCSSQSGHNTVSWYQQALGQGPQFIFQYYREEENGRGNFPPRFSGLQFPNYSSELNVNALELDDSALYLCASSLRGFSTEAFFGQGTRLTVV.

This clonotype has only a few counts. This chain joins TRBV7-2 and TRBJ2-1, with TRBD2 as a possible D gene (5 bases). Trimming left V 6 bases short and J 9 bases short, with 15 bases between. The length of the CDR3 is 13 residues. CDR1 is SGHTA, CDR2 FQGNSA, per germline. This CDR3 is CASRSTLAPEQFF. The CDR3, as DNA: TGTGCCAGCAGATCAACCCTAGCTCCTGAGCAGTTCTTC.

This clonotype was picked up many times. The rearrangement links TRBV7-2 to TRBJ2-2; D is uncertain. Germline V lookup: CDR1 SGHTA, CDR2 FQGNSA. This CDR3 region has 15 residues. The V end lost 1 base, the J end lost 4 bases, and 10 bases lay between the germline ends. CDR3 sequence reads: CASSLVASPTGELFF. CDR3 sequence (DNA): TGTGCCAGCAGCTTAGTAGCTTCACCCACCGGGGAGCTGTTTTTT.

The chain recombines TRBV19 with TRBJ2-5; the D gene is possibly TRBD1 (6 bases). The V gene's germline CDR1 is LNHDA and CDR2 SQIVND (reference sequence). With 5 bases removed from V and 5 bases from J, the gap between germline ends came to 15 bases. The CDR3 covers 14 residues. The CDR3 loop is CASSSQGKAETQYF. The CDR3 DNA reads TGTGCCAGTAGTTCACAGGGAAAGGCGGAGACCCAGTACTTC. Based on the CDR3 plus reference TRBV19 and TRBJ2-5, the full variable domain is DGGITQSPKYLFRKEGQNVTLSCEQNLNHDAMYWYRQDPGQGLRLIYYSQIVNDFQKGDIAEGYSVSREKKESFPLTVTSAQKNPTAFYLCASSSQGKAETQYFGPGTRLLVL.

This clonotype was seen more than once but under ten times. This chain uses TRBV7-6 with TRBJ1-6; no firm D call. The germline V and J ends were trimmed by 5 bases and 7 bases, with 9 bases remaining between them. Germline CDR1 reads SGHVS; CDR2 reads FNYEAQ. The CDR3 spans 13 residues. CDR3 sequence (DNA): TGTGCCAGCAGCATCGGACGAAATTCACCCCTCCACTTT. Translation: CASSIGRNSPLHF.

This clonotype occurred a few times. The genes are TRBV20-1 and TRBJ1-6; 9 nucleotides agree with TRBD1. This CDR3 is 16 amino acids long. V trimming: 4 bases; J trimming: 0 bases; junction bases outside the gene matches: 4. Germline V gives CDR1 DFQATT, CDR2 SNEGSKA (reference sequence). The CDR3 here is CSATGTGSSYNSPLHF. The CDR3 DNA sequence: TGCAGTGCTACCGGGACAGGGAGCTCCTATAATTCACCCCTCCACTTT.

The chain uses TRBV7-6 and TRBJ2-3; 7 bases fit TRBD1. The CDR3 covers 16 residues. The J segment lost 3 bases and the V segment lost 4 bases, leaving 10 bases of the junction unmatched. Germline lookup yields CDR1 SGHVS and CDR2 FNYEAQ. The CDR3, as DNA: TGTGCCAGCAGCTCGTTCGGGACAGAAGGAACAGATACGCAGTATTTT. Translated: CASSSFGTEGTDTQYF.

CDR3 bases: TGTGCCAGCAGGGGGACAGGGTCCCCCACTGAAGCTTTCTTT. It is translated as CASRGTGSPTEAFF. The chain joins TRBV6-5 to TRBJ1-1, with TRBD1 identical over 9 bases. With V trimmed by 6 bases and J by 4 bases, 6 bases remained unmatched. The CDR3 length is 14 residues. Germline V CDR1 and CDR2: MNHEY, SVGAGI.

The genes are TRBV7-2 and TRBJ2-3; TRBD2 matches 7 bases. Germline values: CDR1 SGHTA, CDR2 FQGNSA. V trimming: 5 bases; J trimming: 1 base; junction bases outside the gene matches: 9. The CDR3 contains 16 residues. The chain's CDR3 is CASSPGRGLGTDTQYF. The CDR3 coding sequence is TGTGCCAGCAGCCCAGGGCGGGGGTTGGGCACAGATACGCAGTATTTT.

V and J are TRBV29-1 and TRBJ2-5; TRBD2 matches at 7 bases. The V gene end was trimmed by 4 bases and the J gene end by 0 bases; junction bases not matched to a gene: 2. This CDR3 region has 13 residues. CDR1 SQVTM and CDR2 ANQGSEA come from the germline V gene. The DNA for the CDR3 is TGCAGCGTTGTCGGGAGGTACCAAGAGACCCAGTACTTC. Amino acid sequence: CSVVGRYQETQYF. Variable domain in full (rest from reference TRBV29-1 and TRBJ2-5): SAVISQKPSRDICQRGTSLTIQCQVDSQVTMMFWYRQQPGQSLTLIATANQGSEATYESGFVIDKFPISRPNLTFSTLTVSNMSPEDSSIYLCSVVGRYQETQYFGPGTRLLVL.

On this clonotype itself: At one end, the junction sequence differs from germline, possibly due to a read error. The gene calls are TRBV12-3 or TRBV12-4 and TRBJ2-7; perhaps TRBD2 as D (6 bases). This CDR3 spans 11 amino acids. Here the CDR3 reads CASSGGDVPSF. The CDR3 DNA reads as TGTGCCAGCAGTGGAGGGGACGTCCCTTCCTTC.